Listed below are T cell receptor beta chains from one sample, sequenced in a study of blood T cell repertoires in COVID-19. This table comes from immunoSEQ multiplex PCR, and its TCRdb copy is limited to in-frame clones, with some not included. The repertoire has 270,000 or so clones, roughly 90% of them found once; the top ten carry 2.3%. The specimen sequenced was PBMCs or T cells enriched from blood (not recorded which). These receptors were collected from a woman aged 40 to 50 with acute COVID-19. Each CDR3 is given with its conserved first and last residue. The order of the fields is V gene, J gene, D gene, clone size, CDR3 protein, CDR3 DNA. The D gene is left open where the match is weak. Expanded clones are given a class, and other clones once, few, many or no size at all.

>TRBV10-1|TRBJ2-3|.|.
CASLGRASTDTQYF
TGCGCCAGCCTCGGGAGAGCCTCCACAGATACGCAGTATTTT
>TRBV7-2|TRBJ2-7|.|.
CASSSQGFSSYEQYF
TGTGCCAGCAGCTCTCAGGGGTTTAGCTCCTACGAGCAGTACTTC
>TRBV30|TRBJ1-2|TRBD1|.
CAWSEQGNYGYTF
TGTGCCTGGAGTGAACAGGGGAACTATGGCTACACCTTC
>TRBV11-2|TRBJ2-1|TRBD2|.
CASSPSGSGGLQSYNEQFF
TGTGCCAGCAGCCCGTCGGGGAGCGGGGGGCTTCAATCCTACAATGAGCAGTTCTTC
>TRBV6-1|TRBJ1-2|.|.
CASSEEVGDYYGYTF
TGTGCCAGCAGTGAAGAGGTCGGAGATTACTATGGCTACACCTTC
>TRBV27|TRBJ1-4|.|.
CASSLGEGGKLFF
TGTGCCAGCAGTTTAGGGGAGGGAGGAAAACTGTTTTTT
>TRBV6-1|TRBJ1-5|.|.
CASSLTGNQPQHF
TGTGCCAGCAGCTTGACAGGAAATCAGCCCCAGCATTTT
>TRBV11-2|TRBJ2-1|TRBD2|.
CASTGGQTSGLFDEQFF
TGTGCCAGCACCGGGGGTCAGACTAGCGGGCTCTTCGATGAGCAGTTCTTC
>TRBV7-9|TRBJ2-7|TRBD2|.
CASSLGGAGGEQYF
TGTGCCAGCAGCTTAGGAGGTGCGGGAGGCGAGCAGTACTTC
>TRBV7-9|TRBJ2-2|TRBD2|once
CASSLKTSGSAGELFF
TGTGCCAGCAGCCTGAAGACTAGCGGGAGCGCCGGGGAGCTGTTTTTT
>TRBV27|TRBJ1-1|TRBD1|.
CASRRTGAMNTEAFF
TGTGCCAGCAGAAGGACAGGGGCCATGAACACTGAAGCTTTCTTT
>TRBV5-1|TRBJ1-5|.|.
CASSLAGMDNQPQHF
TGCGCCAGCAGCTTGGCAGGGATGGACAATCAGCCCCAGCATTTT
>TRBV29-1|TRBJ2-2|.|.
CSVEKTTNTGELFF
TGCAGCGTTGAGAAGACTACGAACACCGGGGAGCTGTTTTTT
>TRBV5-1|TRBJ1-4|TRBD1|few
CASSLEPGQGNEKLFF
TGCGCCAGCAGCTTGGAGCCGGGACAGGGGAATGAAAAACTGTTTTTT
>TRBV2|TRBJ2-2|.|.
CASRVYPTGELFF
TGTGCCAGCAGGGTCTACCCCACCGGGGAGCTGTTTTTT
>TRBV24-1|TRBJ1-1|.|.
CATSLSGGTEAFF
TGTGCCACCAGCCTAAGCGGGGGGACTGAAGCTTTCTTT
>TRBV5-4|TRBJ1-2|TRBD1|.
CASSGRDRGGGYTF
TGTGCCAGCAGCGGCCGGGACAGGGGTGGGGGCTACACCTTC
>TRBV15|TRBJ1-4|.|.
CATSRAGEGEKLFF
TGTGCCACCAGCAGAGCGGGGGAGGGTGAAAAACTGTTTTTT
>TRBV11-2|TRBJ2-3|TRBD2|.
CASSGNLAGATDTQYF
TGTGCCAGCAGCGGAAACCTAGCGGGCGCTACAGATACGCAGTATTTT
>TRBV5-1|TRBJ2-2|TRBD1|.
CASSQGQGGAGELFF
TGCGCCAGTAGTCAAGGACAGGGCGGGGCCGGGGAGCTGTTTTTT
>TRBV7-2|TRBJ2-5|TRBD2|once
CASSPAGGTSKETQYF
TGTGCCAGCAGCCCCGCGGGCGGGACTAGCAAAGAGACCCAGTACTTC
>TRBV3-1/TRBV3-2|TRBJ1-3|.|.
CASSQYTSGNTIYF
TGTGCCAGCAGCCAATACACCTCTGGAAACACCATATATTTT
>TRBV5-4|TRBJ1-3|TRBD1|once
CASSLRQGNGNTIYF
TGTGCCAGCAGCCTTAGACAGGGTAATGGAAACACCATATATTTT
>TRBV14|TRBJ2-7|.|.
CASSHPGALAYEQYF
TGTGCCAGCAGCCACCCAGGGGCCCTGGCCTACGAGCAGTACTTC
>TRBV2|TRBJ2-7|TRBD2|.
CASNPGLAYEQYF
TGTGCCAGCAACCCGGGACTAGCCTACGAGCAGTACTTC
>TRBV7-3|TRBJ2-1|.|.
CASSSVGEINEQFF
TGTGCCAGCAGCTCGGTGGGAGAAATAAATGAGCAGTTCTTC
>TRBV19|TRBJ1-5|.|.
CASSISTVNQPQHF
TGTGCCAGTAGTATTAGTACAGTAAATCAGCCCCAGCATTTT
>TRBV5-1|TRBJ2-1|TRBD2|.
CASSLWESGTSYNEQFF
TGCGCCAGCAGCTTGTGGGAGAGCGGGACCTCCTACAATGAGCAGTTCTTC
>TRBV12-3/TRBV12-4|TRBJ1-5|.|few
CASSGGYQPQHF
TGTGCCAGCAGTGGCGGATATCAGCCCCAGCATTTT
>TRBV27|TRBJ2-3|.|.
CASSTQTQSPPDTQYF
TGTGCCAGCAGTACTCAGACACAGTCCCCCCCAGATACGCAGTATTTT
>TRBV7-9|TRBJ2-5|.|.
CASSLLAGRETQYF
TGTGCCAGCAGCTTACTCGCAGGGAGGGAGACCCAGTACTTC
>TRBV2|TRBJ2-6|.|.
CASKPEFSGANVLTF
TGTGCCAGCAAGCCTGAATTCTCTGGGGCCAACGTCCTGACTTTC
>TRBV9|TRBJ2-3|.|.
CASSLAGTDTQYF
TGTGCCAGCAGCCTTGCGGGGACAGATACGCAGTATTTT
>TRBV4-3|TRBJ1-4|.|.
CASSQVYNRREKLFF
TGCGCCAGCAGCCAAGTATATAACAGGCGGGAAAAACTGTTTTTT
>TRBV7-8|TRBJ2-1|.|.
CASSGGAAYNEQFF
TGTGCCAGCAGCGGGGGGGCCGCCTACAATGAGCAGTTCTTC
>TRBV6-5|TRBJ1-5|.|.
CASSLNLNQPQHF
TGTGCCAGCAGCCTAAACCTAAATCAGCCCCAGCATTTT
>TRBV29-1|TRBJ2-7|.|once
CSVLSRSPYEQYF
TGCAGCGTTCTGAGCAGGTCCCCCTACGAGCAGTACTTC
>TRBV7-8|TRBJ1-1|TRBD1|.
CASSLLGDGGLDRGGTEAFF
TGTGCCAGCAGCTTACTTGGCGACGGAGGACTAGACAGGGGGGGAACTGAAGCTTTCTTT
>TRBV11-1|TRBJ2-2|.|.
CASSSQGFGELFF
TGTGCCAGCAGCTCCCAGGGATTCGGGGAGCTGTTTTTT